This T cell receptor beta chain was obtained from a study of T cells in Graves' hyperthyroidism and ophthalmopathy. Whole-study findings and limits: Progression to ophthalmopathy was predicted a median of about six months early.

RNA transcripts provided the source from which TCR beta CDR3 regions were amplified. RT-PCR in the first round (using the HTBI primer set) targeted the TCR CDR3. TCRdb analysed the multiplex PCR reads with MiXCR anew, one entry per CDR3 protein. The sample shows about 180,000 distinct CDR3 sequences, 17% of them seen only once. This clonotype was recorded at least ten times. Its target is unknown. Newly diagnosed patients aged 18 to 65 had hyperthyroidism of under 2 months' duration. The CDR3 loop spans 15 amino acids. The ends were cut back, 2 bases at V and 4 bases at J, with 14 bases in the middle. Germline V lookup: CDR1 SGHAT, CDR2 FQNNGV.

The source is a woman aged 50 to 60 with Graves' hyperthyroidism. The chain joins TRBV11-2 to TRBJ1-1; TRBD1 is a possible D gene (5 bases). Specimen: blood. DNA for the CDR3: TGTGCCAGCAGCTTAAGAGCAGGGCTCACCACTGAAGCTTTCTTT. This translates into CASSLRAGLTTEAFF.